The rows below give T cell receptor beta chains drawn from one sample of a study of CD4 T cells in relation to SARS-CoV-2 and coronaviruses. Their cognate antigens are unknown. Clones were sequenced by immunoSEQ multiplex PCR, and TCRdb holds only the in-frame ones, with some missing. Among 11,000 or so clones listed, about 72% were seen once. Sequenced: CD4+ T cells from PBMCs, cultured in vitro. These TCRs come from a human donor in good health. CDR3s include the opening cysteine and the closing phenylalanine or tryptophan. The D gene is left open where the match is weak. Expanded clones are given a class, and other clones once, few, many or no size at all.

NA	TRBV10-2	TRBJ2-1	NA	TGCGCCAGCAGTGGTGGAGGTGAGCAGTTCTTC	CASSGGGEQFF
NA	TRBV11-3	TRBJ2-1	NA	TGTGCCCCTGAGGTAGTGCTCTACAATGAGCAGTTCTTC	CAPEVVLYNEQFF
NA	TRBV12-3/TRBV12-4	TRBJ2-1	NA	TGTGCCAGCAGTTTTCGGGGGTTTGAGCAGTTCTTC	CASSFRGFEQFF
NA	TRBV18	TRBJ1-5	TRBD1	TGTGCCAGCTCCCCCCGCCCAACCGGGACAGGAGACGGGGCGATGGGGCAGCCCCAGCATTTT	CASSPRPTGTGDGAMGQPQHF
once	TRBV18	TRBJ2-3	NA	TGTGCCAGCTCACCACGGGAGGAAGATACGCAGTATTTT	CASSPREEDTQYF
NA	TRBV10-3	TRBJ1-5	TRBD1	TGTGCCATCAGCACAGGGGATTGGGCTGGCAATCAGCCCCAGCATTTT	CAISTGDWAGNQPQHF
NA	TRBV11-2	TRBJ1-4	TRBD1	TGTGCCAGCAGACGAACAGGGGGACCGGGTGAAAAACTGTTTTTT	CASRRTGGPGEKLFF
NA	TRBV6-1	TRBJ1-6	NA	TGTGCCAGCAGTGAACAGGGCGGCTATAATTCACCCCTCCACTTT	CASSEQGGYNSPLHF
NA	TRBV4-1	TRBJ1-2	NA	TGCGCCAGCAGCCAAGAACGGACGGGGGTCACTAACTATGGCTACACCTTC	CASSQERTGVTNYGYTF
NA	TRBV2	TRBJ1-1	NA	TGTGCCAGCAGACCCGACGGGACCGGGTACGCTGAAGCTTTCTTT	CASRPDGTGYAEAFF
few	TRBV9	TRBJ2-2	TRBD2	TGTGCCAGCAGCCCGCGACTAGCGGGGATAAACACCGGGGAGCTGTTTTTT	CASSPRLAGINTGELFF
NA	TRBV5-1	TRBJ2-5	NA	TGCGCCAGCAGCTCTTGGACAATCTCAGGGGTAGAGACCCAGTACTTC	CASSSWTISGVETQYF
once	TRBV7-2	TRBJ2-7	NA	TGTGCCAGCAGCTTAGCTCGGTTGGATAGAGGGGGCTCCTACGAGCAGTACTTC	CASSLARLDRGGSYEQYF
NA	TRBV5-1	TRBJ2-2	NA	TGCGCCAGCAGCCAACGGGCGAACACCGGGGAGCTGTTTTTT	CASSQRANTGELFF
NA	TRBV19	TRBJ1-1	NA	TGTGCCAGTAGTCAAATTGGACAGATAAACACTGAAGCTTTCTTT	CASSQIGQINTEAFF
NA	TRBV4-1	TRBJ2-7	TRBD2	TGCGCCAGCAGCTATACTAGCGGAAACTCCTACGAGCAGTACTTC	CASSYTSGNSYEQYF
NA	TRBV28	TRBJ1-3	NA	TGTGCCAGCAGTGGCGGTTGGTCTGGAAACACCATATATTTT	CASSGGWSGNTIYF